The 20 T cell receptor beta chains listed next were all sequenced from one sample in a study of blood T cell repertoires in COVID-19. Method: immunoSEQ multiplex PCR; TCRdb's copy keeps in-frame clones and lacks some. The sample has roughly 120,000 clones; 75% to 90% are singletons. Sequenced sample: peripheral blood. These receptors all stem from a woman older than 75 with COVID-19, enrolled during active disease.

Worth noting for this clone: Other DNA sequences in the sample encode the same CDR3. The rearrangement joins TRBV7-2 to TRBJ2-7, with 11 positions matching TRBD2. The CDR3 spans 14 residues. CDR1 and CDR2 from the germline V gene are SGHTA and FQGNSA. V lost 3 bases and J lost 2; bases outside the gene matches: 0. The CDR3 sequence is CASSLTSGTYEQYF. The CDR3 DNA reads as TGTGCCAGCAGCTTGACTAGCGGGACCTACGAGCAGTACTTC.

The J gene is TRBJ1-5, the V gene TRBV6-2 or TRBV6-3; D unclear. Germline assignment: CDR1 MNHEY and CDR2 SVGEGT. Trimming left V 2 bases short and J 1 base short, with 6 bases between. The CDR3 is 14 amino acids. CDR3 amino acids: CASSYGRSNQPQHF. Written as DNA, the CDR3 is TGTGCCAGCAGTTACGGCCGAAGCAATCAGCCCCAGCATTTT.

The V and J genes are TRBV11-2 and TRBJ2-7, with D possibly matching TRBD1 (5 bases). The ends were cut back, 1 base at V and 7 bases at J, with 11 bases in the middle. The CDR3 covers 13 residues. Germline CDR1 and CDR2: SGHAT and FQNNGV. Here the CDR3 reads CASSLAAGLEQYF. In nucleotides, the CDR3 is TGTGCCAGCAGCTTAGCGGCAGGGCTTGAGCAGTACTTC.

The chain carries TRBV7-2 and TRBJ2-1; the match to TRBD2 covers 8 bases. Germline V gene data show CDR1 as SGHTA and CDR2 as FQGNSA. J lost 9 bases, V lost 2 bases, and 6 bases had no gene match. The CDR3 loop spans 14 amino acids. The CDR3 DNA reads as TGTGCCAGCAGCTTAAGGCGGGAGGACGGTGAGCAGTTCTTC. Protein product: CASSLRREDGEQFF.

The gene calls are TRBV7-2 and TRBJ1-2; TRBD1 is a possible D gene (5 bases). Trimming removed 6 bases from V and 8 bases from J, with 22 bases in between. Germline CDR1 and CDR2: SGHTA and FQGNSA. The CDR3 totals 15 residues. CDR3 protein: CASSSTAQAAGGYTF. The CDR3 DNA reads as TGTGCCAGCAGTTCAACGGCCCAGGCCGCAGGGGGCTACACCTTC.

The rearrangement uses TRBV9 and TRBJ2-5, with 7 nucleotides matching TRBD2. The germline gives CDR1 SGDLS, CDR2 YYNGEE. This CDR3 has 15 amino acids. V shed 4 bases and J 5 bases; nucleotides not matched to a gene: 11. CDR3 DNA sequence: TGTGCCAGCAGCACCAGGGACTACGTGGGCGAGACCCAGTACTTC. It codes for CASSTRDYVGETQYF.

The chain combines TRBV11-1 with TRBJ2-1; TRBD2 matches at 8 bases. The V gene end was trimmed by 5 bases and the J gene end by 8 bases; junction bases not matched to a gene: 14. CDR1 is SGHAT, CDR2 FQDESV, per germline (reference sequence). The CDR3 has 16 residues. CDR3 nucleotide sequence: TGTGCCAGCAGCCCCTTCCAGCGGGAGTATGGCGATGAGCAGTTCTTC. Its protein is CASSPFQREYGDEQFF.

The chain employs TRBV7-3 and TRBJ1-1; no reliable D call. V was trimmed by 1 base and J by 1 base, leaving 7 bases between them. CDR3 length: 14 amino acids. Germline lookup yields CDR1 SGHTA and CDR2 FQGTGA. This CDR3 reads CASSLSSGNTEAFF. In DNA, the CDR3 is TGTGCCAGCAGCTTAAGTTCAGGGAACACTGAAGCTTTCTTT.

The V and J genes are TRBV5-1 and TRBJ2-1, with D perhaps TRBD2 (5 bases). V lost 4 bases, J lost 0 bases, and 14 bases lay in between. CDR1 SGHRS and CDR2 YFSETQ come from the germline V gene. The CDR3 has 16 amino acids. CDR3 bases: TGCGCCAGCAGCGAAAGCGGCTTTAGCTCCTACAATGAGCAGTTCTTC. Protein sequence: CASSESGFSSYNEQFF.

The chain recombines TRBV6-2 or TRBV6-3 with TRBJ2-3, with 9 bases that match TRBD2. The CDR3 has 17 residues. V lost 0 bases and J lost 4; bases outside the gene matches: 8. Germline V gene sequence: CDR1 MNHEY, CDR2 SVGEGT. The CDR3 DNA is TGTGCCAGCAGTTACTCCCCTCCTAGCGGGAAGGCAGATACGCAGTATTTT. Protein sequence: CASSYSPPSGKADTQYF.

In this sample, this clone turned up once. The chain recombines TRBV27 with TRBJ2-7; possibly TRBD2 for D (5 bases). The V end lost 5 bases, the J end lost 0 bases, and 8 bases lay between the germline ends. Germline loops: CDR1 MNHEY, CDR2 SMNVEV (reference sequence). The length of the CDR3 is 13 residues. The CDR3 region has the DNA TGTGCCAGCAGTCCACGGGGCTCCTACGAGCAGTACTTC. It encodes CASSPRGSYEQYF.

The chain is built from TRBV28 and TRBJ2-2, with 8 bases matching TRBD2. Germline trimming cut 5 bases from V and 2 bases from J; bases unmatched to any gene: 4. In germline, CDR1 is MDHEN, CDR2 SYDVKM. This CDR3 has 15 residues. Written as DNA, the CDR3 is TGTGCCAGCAGTAAACTAGCGGTAAACACCGGGGAGCTGTTTTTT. Residues: CASSKLAVNTGELFF. The variable domain in full, completed from reference TRBV28 and TRBJ2-2, reads DVKVTQSSRYLVKRTGEKVFLECVQDMDHENMFWYRQDPGLGLRLIYFSYDVKMKEKGDIPEGYSVSREKKERFSLILESASTNQTSMYLCASSKLAVNTGELFFGEGSRLTVL.

This sequence joins TRBV2 and TRBJ2-5; D remains unclear. The germline gives CDR1 SNHLY, CDR2 FYNNEI. Trimming pared 8 bases from V and 5 bases from J, leaving 9 bases between. The CDR3 has 11 amino acids. CDR3 amino acids: CASELEETQYF. The CDR3 DNA reads as TGTGCCAGCGAGTTAGAGGAGACCCAGTACTTC.

This chain uses TRBV10-3 with TRBJ2-3; D is possibly TRBD1 (6 bases). Looked up from germline, CDR1 is ENHRY and CDR2 is SYGVKD. This CDR3 is 14 amino acids long. The V gene lost 4 bases and the J gene lost 6 bases, with 14 bases spanning the gap. CDR3 protein: CAISGDTRADTQYF. DNA for the CDR3: TGTGCCATCAGTGGGGACACCCGGGCGGATACGCAGTATTTT.

The gene calls are TRBV9 and TRBJ2-7, with 10 bases identical to TRBD2. J lost 5 bases, V lost 0 bases, and 8 bases had no gene match. This CDR3 spans 16 amino acids. The germline gives CDR1 SGDLS, CDR2 YYNGEE. The CDR3 is CASSVVAASGRHEQYF. The DNA of the CDR3 is TGTGCCAGCAGCGTAGTGGCGGCTAGCGGGAGACACGAGCAGTACTTC.

V and J are TRBV4-2 and TRBJ2-1; 14 nucleotides align to TRBD2. This CDR3 comprises 15 residues. J was trimmed by 8 bases and V by 4 bases; bases with no gene match: 4. Germline V gene lookup returns CDR1 LGHNA and CDR2 YNFKEQ. This CDR3 is CASSLGTSGSYEQFF. CDR3 in DNA: TGTGCCAGCAGCCTCGGGACTAGCGGGAGCTATGAGCAGTTCTTC.

The V call is TRBV5-8, the J call TRBJ1-4; D unresolved. Per germline, CDR1 SGHTS and CDR2 YDEGEE. V was clipped by 4 bases and J by 5 bases, with 15 bases between them. This CDR3 spans 15 amino acids. The CDR3 nucleotides read TGTGCCAGCAGCCCCGGAGTAGAATTAAATGAAAAACTGTTTTTT. Translating gives CASSPGVELNEKLFF. Full variable domain (rest looked up from reference TRBV5-8 and TRBJ1-4): EAGVTQSPTHLIKTRGQQATLRCSPISGHTSVYWYQQALGLGLQFLLWYDEGEERNRGNFPPRFSGRQFPNYSSELNVNALELEDSALYLCASSPGVELNEKLFFGSGTQLSVL.

The CDR3 DNA sequence: TGTGCCAGCAGCTGGCGGACTAGCGGGAGCGGGGGCACAGATACGCAGTATTTT. Translation: CASSWRTSGSGGTDTQYF. J is TRBJ2-3 and V is TRBV5-6; 13 bases are a match to TRBD2. J lost 1 base, V lost 3 bases, and 8 bases had no gene match. CDR1 is SGHDT, CDR2 YYEEEE, per germline. This CDR3 contains 18 residues.

The chain recombines TRBV19 with TRBJ2-5; 9 bases align to TRBD1. Germline V gene sequence: CDR1 LNHDA, CDR2 SQIVND (reference sequence). The V gene end was trimmed by 3 bases and the J gene end by 3 bases; junction bases not matched to a gene: 2. The CDR3 totals 14 residues. CDR3 loop: CASSMTGGEETQYF. The CDR3 bases are TGTGCCAGTAGTATGACAGGGGGGGAAGAGACCCAGTACTTC.

The chain employs TRBV11-2 and TRBJ2-7, with D maybe TRBD2 (5 bases). V was pared by 1 base and J by 3 bases, with 7 bases between. Germline V gives CDR1 SGHAT, CDR2 FQNNGV. This CDR3 comprises 13 residues. The CDR3: CASSLAGSYEQYF. CDR3 sequence (DNA): TGTGCCAGCAGCTTAGCGGGAAGCTACGAGCAGTACTTC.